This T cell receptor beta chain appears in the sequencing data of a study of vaccination and CD4 T cells after COVID-19. The CDR3 loop spans 12 amino acids. Germline V gene sequence: CDR1 SNHLY, CDR2 FYNNEI. TCRdb analysed the PCR reads with MiXCR anew, one entry per CDR3 protein. The sample lists roughly 28,000 distinct CDR3 sequences, approximately 51% occurring once. Time point reported: late sampling 161 to 241 days after vaccination in a few convalescent patients. This clonotype was sampled from a human donor who had recovered from COVID-19. The sample here was CD4+ T cells from blood, taken about 7 months after SARS-CoV-2 vaccination. The chain joins TRBV2 to TRBJ2-7, with 10 bases aligning to TRBD2. CDR3 in amino acids: CASLLAGEEQYF. CDR3 coding DNA: TGTGCAAGCCTGCTAGCGGGAGAGGAACAGTACTTC.